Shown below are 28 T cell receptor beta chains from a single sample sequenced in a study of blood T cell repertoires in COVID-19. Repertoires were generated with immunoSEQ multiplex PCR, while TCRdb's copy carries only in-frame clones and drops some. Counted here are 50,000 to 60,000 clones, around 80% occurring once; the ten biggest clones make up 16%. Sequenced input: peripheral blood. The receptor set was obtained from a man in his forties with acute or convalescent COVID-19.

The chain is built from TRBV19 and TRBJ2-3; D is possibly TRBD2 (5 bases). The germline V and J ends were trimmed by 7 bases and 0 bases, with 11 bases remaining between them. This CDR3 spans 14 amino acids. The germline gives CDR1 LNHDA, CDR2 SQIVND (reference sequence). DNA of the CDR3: TGTGCCAGTAAGAGGGATTCTAGCACAGATACGCAGTATTTT. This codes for CASKRDSSTDTQYF.

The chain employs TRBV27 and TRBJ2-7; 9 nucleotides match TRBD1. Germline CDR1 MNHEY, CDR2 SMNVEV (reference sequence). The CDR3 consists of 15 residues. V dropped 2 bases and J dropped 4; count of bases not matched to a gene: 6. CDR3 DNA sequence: TGTGCCAGCAGTTTAAGTTTAGGACAGGGGTACGAGCAGTACTTC. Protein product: CASSLSLGQGYEQYF.

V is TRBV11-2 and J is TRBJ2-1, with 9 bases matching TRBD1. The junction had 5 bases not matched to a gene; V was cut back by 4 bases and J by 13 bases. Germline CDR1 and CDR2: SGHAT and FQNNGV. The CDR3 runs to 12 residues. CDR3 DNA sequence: TGTGCCAGCAGCTGGACAGGGGTGGAACAGTTCTTC. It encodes CASSWTGVEQFF.

The CDR3 sequence is CASSRDRGSYGYTF. The CDR3 nucleotides read TGTGCCAGCAGTCGGGACAGGGGATCCTATGGCTACACCTTC. The V and J genes are TRBV6-5 and TRBJ1-2; 10 bases are shared with TRBD1. Looked up from germline, CDR1 is MNHEY and CDR2 is SVGAGI. V gave up 5 bases and J gave up 4 bases; unmatched junction bases: 4. The CDR3 loop spans 14 amino acids.

CDR3 loop: CASSHKGGTFTF. In DNA form, the CDR3 reads TGTGCCAGCAGCCACAAGGGGGGGACTTTCACCTTC. The chain combines TRBV3-1 (or the pseudogene TRBV3-2) with TRBJ1-2; tentatively, D is TRBD1 (6 bases). CDR3 length: 12 residues. V lost 3 bases and J 13 bases, leaving 15 bases between the germline ends. Germline CDR1 reads LGHDT; CDR2 reads YNNKEL (reference sequence).

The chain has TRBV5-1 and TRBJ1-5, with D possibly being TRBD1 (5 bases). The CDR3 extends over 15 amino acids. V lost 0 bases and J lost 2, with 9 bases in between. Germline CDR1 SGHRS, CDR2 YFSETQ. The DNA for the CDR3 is TGCGCCAGCAGCTTGGATGTAGGGGGCAATCAGCCCCAGCATTTT. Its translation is CASSLDVGGNQPQHF. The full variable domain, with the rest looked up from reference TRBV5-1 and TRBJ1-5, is KAGVTQTPRYLIKTRGQQVTLSCSPISGHRSVSWYQQTPGQGLQFLFEYFSETQRNKGNFPGRFSGRQFSNSRSEMNVSTLELGDSALYLCASSLDVGGNQPQHFGDGTRLSIL.

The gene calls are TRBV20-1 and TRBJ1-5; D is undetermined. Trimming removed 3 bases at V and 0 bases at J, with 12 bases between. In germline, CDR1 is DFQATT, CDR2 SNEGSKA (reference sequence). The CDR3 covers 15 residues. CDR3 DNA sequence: TGCAGTGCTAGTTCCCGGCGGAATAGCAATCAGCCCCAGCATTTT. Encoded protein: CSASSRRNSNQPQHF.

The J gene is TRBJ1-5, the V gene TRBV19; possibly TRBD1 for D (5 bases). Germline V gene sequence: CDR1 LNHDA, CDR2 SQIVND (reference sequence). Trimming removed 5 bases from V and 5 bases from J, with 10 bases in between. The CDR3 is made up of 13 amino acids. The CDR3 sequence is CASSSGTHQPQHF. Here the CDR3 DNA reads TGTGCCAGTAGTTCAGGGACTCATCAGCCCCAGCATTTT.

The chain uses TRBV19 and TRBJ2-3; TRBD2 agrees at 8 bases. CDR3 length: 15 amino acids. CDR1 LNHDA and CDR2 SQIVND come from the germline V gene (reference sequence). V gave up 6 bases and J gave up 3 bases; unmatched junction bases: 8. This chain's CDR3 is CASRLTGGPTDTQYF. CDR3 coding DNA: TGTGCCAGTAGGTTGACGGGGGGGCCGACAGATACGCAGTATTTT.

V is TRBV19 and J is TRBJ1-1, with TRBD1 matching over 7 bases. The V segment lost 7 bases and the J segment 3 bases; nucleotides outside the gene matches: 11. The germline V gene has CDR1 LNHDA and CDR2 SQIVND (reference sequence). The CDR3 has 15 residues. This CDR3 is CASKNRGRGDTEAFF. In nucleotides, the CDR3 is TGTGCCAGTAAGAACAGGGGACGAGGGGACACTGAAGCTTTCTTT.

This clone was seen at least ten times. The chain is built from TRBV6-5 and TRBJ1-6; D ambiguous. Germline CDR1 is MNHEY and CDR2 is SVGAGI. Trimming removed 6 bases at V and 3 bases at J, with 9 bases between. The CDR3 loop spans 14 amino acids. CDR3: CASRGLNYNSPLHF. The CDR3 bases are TGTGCCAGCAGAGGACTGAACTATAATTCACCCCTCCACTTT.

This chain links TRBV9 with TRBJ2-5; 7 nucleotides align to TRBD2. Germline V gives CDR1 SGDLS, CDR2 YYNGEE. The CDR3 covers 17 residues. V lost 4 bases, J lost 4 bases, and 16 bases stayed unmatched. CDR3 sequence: CASSPLRGGLFGETQYF. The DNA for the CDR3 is TGTGCCAGCAGCCCCCTGCGGGGAGGGTTGTTTGGAGAGACCCAGTACTTC.

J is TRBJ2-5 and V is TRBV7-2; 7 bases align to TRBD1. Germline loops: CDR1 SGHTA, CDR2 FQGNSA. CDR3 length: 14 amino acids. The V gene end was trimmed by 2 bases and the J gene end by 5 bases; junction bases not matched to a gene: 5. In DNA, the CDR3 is TGTGCCAGCAGCTTAAACAGGGGTGCGGAGACCCAGTACTTC. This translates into CASSLNRGAETQYF. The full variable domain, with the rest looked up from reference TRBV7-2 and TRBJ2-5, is GAGVSQSPSNKVTEKGKDVELRCDPISGHTALYWYRQSLGQGLEFLIYFQGNSAPDKSGLPSDRFSAERTGGSVSTLTIQRTQQEDSAVYLCASSLNRGAETQYFGPGTRLLVL.

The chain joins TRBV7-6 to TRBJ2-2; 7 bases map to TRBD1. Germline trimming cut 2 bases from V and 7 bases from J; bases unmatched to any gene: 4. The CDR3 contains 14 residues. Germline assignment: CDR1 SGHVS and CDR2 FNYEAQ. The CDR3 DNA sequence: TGTGCCAGCAGCTTATTACAGGGGAACGGGGAGCTGTTTTTT. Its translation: CASSLLQGNGELFF.

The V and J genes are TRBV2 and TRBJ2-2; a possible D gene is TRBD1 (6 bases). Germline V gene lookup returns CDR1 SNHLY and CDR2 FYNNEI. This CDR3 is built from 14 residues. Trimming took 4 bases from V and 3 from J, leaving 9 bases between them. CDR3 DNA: TGTGCCAGCAGTGTCCGGACAGACACCGGGGAGCTGTTTTTT. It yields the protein CASSVRTDTGELFF.

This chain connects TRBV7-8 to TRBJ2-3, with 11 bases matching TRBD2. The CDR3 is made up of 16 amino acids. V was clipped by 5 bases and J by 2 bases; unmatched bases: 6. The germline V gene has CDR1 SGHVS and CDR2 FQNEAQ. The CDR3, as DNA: TGTGCCAGCAGCCGAGGGACTAGCGGCCTCACAGATACGCAGTATTTT. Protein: CASSRGTSGLTDTQYF.

The CDR3 region is CASSPSADGKGGYTF. CDR3 nucleotides: TGTGCCAGCTCACCCTCGGCCGACGGGAAAGGGGGCTACACCTTC. The V and J genes are TRBV18 and TRBJ1-2; no definite D call. V shed 3 bases and J shed 8 bases, with 19 bases lying between them. The CDR3 length is 15 residues. Germline-derived CDR1 and CDR2 are KGHSH and LQKENI.

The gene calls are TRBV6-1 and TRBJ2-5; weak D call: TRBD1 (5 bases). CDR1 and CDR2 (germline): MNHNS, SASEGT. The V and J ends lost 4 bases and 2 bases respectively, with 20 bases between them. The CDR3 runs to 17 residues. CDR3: CASSGQLKEFGQETQYF. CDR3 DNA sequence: TGTGCCAGCAGTGGACAGCTTAAGGAATTTGGACAAGAGACCCAGTACTTC.

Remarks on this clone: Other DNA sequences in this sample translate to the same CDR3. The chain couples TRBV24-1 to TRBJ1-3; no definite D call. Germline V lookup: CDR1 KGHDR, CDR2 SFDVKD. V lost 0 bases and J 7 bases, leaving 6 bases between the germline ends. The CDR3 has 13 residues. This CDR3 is CATSDLRGNTIYF. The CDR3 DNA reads TGTGCCACCAGTGATTTGCGAGGCAACACCATATATTTT.

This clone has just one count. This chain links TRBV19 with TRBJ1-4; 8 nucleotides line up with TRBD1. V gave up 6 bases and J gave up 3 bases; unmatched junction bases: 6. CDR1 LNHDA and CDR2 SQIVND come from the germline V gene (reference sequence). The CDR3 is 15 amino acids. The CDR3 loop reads CASRNRGRSNEKLFF. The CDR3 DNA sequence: TGTGCCAGTAGGAACAGGGGGAGGTCTAATGAAAAACTGTTTTTT.

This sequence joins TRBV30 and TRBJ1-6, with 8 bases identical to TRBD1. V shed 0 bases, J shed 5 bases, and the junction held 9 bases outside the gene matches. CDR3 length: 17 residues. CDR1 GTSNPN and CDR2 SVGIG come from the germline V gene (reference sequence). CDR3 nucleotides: TGTGCCTGGAGTGTAAACAGGGGGGCAAGCAATAATTCACCCCTCCACTTT. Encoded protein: CAWSVNRGASNNSPLHF. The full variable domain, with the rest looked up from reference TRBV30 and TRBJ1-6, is SQTIHQWPATLVQPVGSPLSLECTVEGTSNPNLYWYRQAAGRGLQLLFYSVGIGQISSEVPQNLSASRPQDRQFILSSKKLLLSDSGFYLCAWSVNRGASNNSPLHFGNGTRLTVT.

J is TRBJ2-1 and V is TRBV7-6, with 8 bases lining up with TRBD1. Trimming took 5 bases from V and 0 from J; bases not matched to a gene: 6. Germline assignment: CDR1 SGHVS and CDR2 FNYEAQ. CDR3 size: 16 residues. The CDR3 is CASSRRQGSSYNEQFF. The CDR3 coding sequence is TGTGCCAGCAGCCGGAGACAGGGGAGCTCCTACAATGAGCAGTTCTTC.

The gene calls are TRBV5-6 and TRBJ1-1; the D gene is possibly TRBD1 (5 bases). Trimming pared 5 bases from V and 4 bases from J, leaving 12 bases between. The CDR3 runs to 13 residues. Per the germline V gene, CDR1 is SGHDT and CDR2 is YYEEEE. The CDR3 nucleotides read TGTGCCAGCAGTATCCGTGGGGCCACTGAAGCTTTCTTT. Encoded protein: CASSIRGATEAFF.

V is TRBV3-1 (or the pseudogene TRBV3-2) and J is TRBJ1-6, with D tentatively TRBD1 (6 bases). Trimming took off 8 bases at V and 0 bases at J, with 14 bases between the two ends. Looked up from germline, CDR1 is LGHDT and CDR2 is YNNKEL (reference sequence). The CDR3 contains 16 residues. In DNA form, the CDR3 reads TGTGCCAGCCTGGACAGCCTGAGCTCCTATAATTCACCCCTCCACTTT. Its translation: CASLDSLSSYNSPLHF.

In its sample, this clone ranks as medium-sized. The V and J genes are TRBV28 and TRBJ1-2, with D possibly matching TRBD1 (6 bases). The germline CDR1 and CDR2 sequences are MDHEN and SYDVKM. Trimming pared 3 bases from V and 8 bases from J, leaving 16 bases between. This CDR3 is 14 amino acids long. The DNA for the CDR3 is TGTGCCAGCAGTTTCCTCGGGGACATTAACGGCTACACCTTC. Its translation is CASSFLGDINGYTF.

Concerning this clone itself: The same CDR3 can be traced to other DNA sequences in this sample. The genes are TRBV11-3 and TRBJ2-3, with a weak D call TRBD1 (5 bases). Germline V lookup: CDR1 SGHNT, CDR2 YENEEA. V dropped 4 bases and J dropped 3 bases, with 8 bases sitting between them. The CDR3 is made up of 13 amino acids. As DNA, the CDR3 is TGTGCCAGCAGCTCACGGACAACAGATACGCAGTATTTT. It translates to CASSSRTTDTQYF.

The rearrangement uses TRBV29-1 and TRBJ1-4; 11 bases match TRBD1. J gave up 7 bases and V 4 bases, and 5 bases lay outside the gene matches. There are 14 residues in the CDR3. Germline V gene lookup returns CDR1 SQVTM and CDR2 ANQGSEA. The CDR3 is CSVGAGTGGEKLFF. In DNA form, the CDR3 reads TGCAGCGTTGGGGCCGGGACAGGGGGTGAAAAACTGTTTTTT.

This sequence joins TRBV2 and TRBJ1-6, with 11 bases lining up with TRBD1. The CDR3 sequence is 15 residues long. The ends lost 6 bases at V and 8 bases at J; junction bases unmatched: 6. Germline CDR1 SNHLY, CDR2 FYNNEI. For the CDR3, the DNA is TGTGCCAGCAGCTCCGAGGGACAGGGGGATTCACCCCTCCACTTT. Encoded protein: CASSSEGQGDSPLHF.